A selection of T cell receptor beta chains follows, all from one sample in a study of shared clonotypes between healthy human individuals. Sequenced by immunoSEQ multiplex PCR; TCRdb stores in-frame clones only, minus some. Among hundreds of thousands of clones listed, 85% to 95% were seen once. The sequenced sample was naive CD8+ T cells sorted from blood. The receptor source for this set is a man aged 25-45 years in good health. The CDR3 runs from the conserved cysteine through the conserved F or W. A D gene is named only where the DNA matches it firmly. Clone size is shown for a subset of rows, as once, few, many or a class of expanded clone.

d_call: TRBD2
j_call: TRBJ2-5
v_call: TRBV7-2
clone_size: -
cdr3_aa: CASSPGLAGDQETQYF
cdr3_nt: TGTGCCAGCAGCCCAGGGCTAGCGGGAGACCAAGAGACCCAGTACTTC

d_call: -
j_call: TRBJ1-3
v_call: TRBV7-9
clone_size: -
cdr3_aa: CASSLEFPEQGYSGNTIYF
cdr3_nt: TGTGCCAGCAGCTTAGAATTCCCGGAACAGGGCTACTCTGGAAACACCATATATTTT

d_call: -
j_call: TRBJ2-7
v_call: TRBV10-2
clone_size: -
cdr3_aa: CASSVGGITYEQYF
cdr3_nt: TGCGCCAGCAGTGTAGGAGGGATTACCTACGAGCAGTACTTC

d_call: TRBD1
j_call: TRBJ1-1
v_call: TRBV5-1
clone_size: -
cdr3_aa: CASSSGQGADTEAFF
cdr3_nt: TGCGCCAGCAGCAGCGGACAGGGGGCTGACACTGAAGCTTTCTTT

d_call: -
j_call: TRBJ2-1
v_call: TRBV6-5
clone_size: once
cdr3_aa: CASSYGGGSQFF
cdr3_nt: TGTGCCAGCAGTTACGGTGGGGGTTCGCAGTTCTTC

d_call: -
j_call: TRBJ2-7
v_call: TRBV27
clone_size: -
cdr3_aa: CASSSGLRGDEQYF
cdr3_nt: TGTGCCAGCAGTTCCGGGCTAAGGGGGGATGAGCAGTACTTC

d_call: -
j_call: TRBJ2-2
v_call: TRBV6-5
clone_size: -
cdr3_aa: CASSYVDSTGELFF
cdr3_nt: TGTGCCAGCAGCTACGTTGACAGCACCGGGGAGCTGTTTTTT

d_call: -
j_call: TRBJ1-2
v_call: TRBV7-2
clone_size: -
cdr3_aa: CASSPSTYYTF
cdr3_nt: TGTGCCAGCAGCCCGAGCACTTACTACACCTTC

d_call: -
j_call: TRBJ1-3
v_call: TRBV7-9
clone_size: -
cdr3_aa: CASSGNTIYF
cdr3_nt: TGTGCCAGCAGCGGAAACACCATATATTTT

d_call: -
j_call: TRBJ2-7
v_call: TRBV27
clone_size: -
cdr3_aa: CESARGGLTHEQYF
cdr3_nt: TGTGAATCCGCCCGTGGGGGCCTTACCCACGAGCAGTACTTC

d_call: -
j_call: TRBJ2-7
v_call: TRBV27
clone_size: -
cdr3_aa: CASSGLGYEQYF
cdr3_nt: TGTGCCAGCAGCGGGTTGGGATACGAGCAGTACTTC

d_call: TRBD2
j_call: TRBJ2-3
v_call: TRBV7-8
clone_size: -
cdr3_aa: CASRFGGSRFSTDTQYF
cdr3_nt: TGTGCCAGCAGATTTGGCGGGAGCAGATTTAGCACAGATACGCAGTATTTT

d_call: TRBD2
j_call: TRBJ2-1
v_call: TRBV6-6
clone_size: -
cdr3_aa: CASSWGAGDNEQFF
cdr3_nt: TGTGCCAGCAGCTGGGGAGCGGGAGACAATGAGCAGTTCTTC

d_call: -
j_call: TRBJ2-1
v_call: TRBV12-1
clone_size: -
cdr3_aa: CASSFPLAGVHNEQFF
cdr3_nt: TGTGCCAGCAGCTTTCCCCTAGCGGGGGTCCACAATGAGCAGTTCTTC

d_call: -
j_call: TRBJ2-2
v_call: TRBV14
clone_size: -
cdr3_aa: CASSSRVAGKNTGELFF
cdr3_nt: TGTGCCAGCAGCTCCAGGGTTGCGGGAAAGAACACCGGGGAGCTGTTTTTT

d_call: -
j_call: TRBJ1-1
v_call: TRBV5-4
clone_size: -
cdr3_aa: CASSWSPGEGVTEAFF
cdr3_nt: TGTGCCAGCAGCTGGAGCCCGGGAGAGGGTGTCACTGAAGCTTTCTTT